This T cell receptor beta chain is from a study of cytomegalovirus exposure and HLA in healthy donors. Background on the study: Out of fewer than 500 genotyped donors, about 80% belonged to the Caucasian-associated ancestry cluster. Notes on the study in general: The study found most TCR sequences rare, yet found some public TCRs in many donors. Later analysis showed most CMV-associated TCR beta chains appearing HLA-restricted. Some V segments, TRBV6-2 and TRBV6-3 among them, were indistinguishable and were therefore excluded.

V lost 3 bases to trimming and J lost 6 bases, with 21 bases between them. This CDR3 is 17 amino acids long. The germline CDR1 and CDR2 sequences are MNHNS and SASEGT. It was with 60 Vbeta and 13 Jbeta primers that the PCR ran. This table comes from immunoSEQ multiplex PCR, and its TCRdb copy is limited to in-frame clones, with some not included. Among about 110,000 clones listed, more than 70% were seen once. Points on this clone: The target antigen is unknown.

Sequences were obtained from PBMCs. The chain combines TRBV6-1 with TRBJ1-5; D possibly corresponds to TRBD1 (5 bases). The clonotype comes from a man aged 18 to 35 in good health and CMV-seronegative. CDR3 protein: CASSEPTGSLAIQPQHF. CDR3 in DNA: TGTGCCAGCAGTGAGCCTACAGGCTCCCTGGCCATTCAGCCCCAGCATTTT.